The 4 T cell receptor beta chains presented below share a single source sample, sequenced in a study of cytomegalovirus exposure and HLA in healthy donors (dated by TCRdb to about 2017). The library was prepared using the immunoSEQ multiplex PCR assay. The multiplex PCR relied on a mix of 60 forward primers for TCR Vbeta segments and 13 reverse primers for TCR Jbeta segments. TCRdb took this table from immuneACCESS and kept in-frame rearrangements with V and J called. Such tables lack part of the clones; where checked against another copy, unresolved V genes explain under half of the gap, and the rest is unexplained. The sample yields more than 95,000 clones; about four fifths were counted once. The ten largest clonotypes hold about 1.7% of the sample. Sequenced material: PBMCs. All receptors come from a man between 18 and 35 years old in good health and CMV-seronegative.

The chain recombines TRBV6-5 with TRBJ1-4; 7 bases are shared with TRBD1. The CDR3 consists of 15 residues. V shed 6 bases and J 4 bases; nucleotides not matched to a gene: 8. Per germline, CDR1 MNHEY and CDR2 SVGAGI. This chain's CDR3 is CASSDKGGLNEKLFF. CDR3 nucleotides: TGTGCCAGCAGCGACAAAGGGGGCCTTAATGAAAAACTGTTTTTT.

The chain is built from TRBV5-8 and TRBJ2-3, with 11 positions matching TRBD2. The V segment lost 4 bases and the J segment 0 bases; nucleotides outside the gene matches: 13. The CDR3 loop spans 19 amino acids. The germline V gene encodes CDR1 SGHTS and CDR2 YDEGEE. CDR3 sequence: CASSLRVTSGASSTDTQYF. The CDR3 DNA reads TGTGCCAGCAGCCTAAGGGTGACTAGCGGGGCCTCTAGCACAGATACGCAGTATTTT.

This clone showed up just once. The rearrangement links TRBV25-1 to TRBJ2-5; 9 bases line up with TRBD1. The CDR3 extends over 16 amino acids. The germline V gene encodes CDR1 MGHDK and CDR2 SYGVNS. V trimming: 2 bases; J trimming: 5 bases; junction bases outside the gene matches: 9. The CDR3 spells CASSEGPRTGEETQYF. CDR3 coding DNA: TGTGCCAGCAGTGAAGGCCCCCGGACAGGGGAGGAGACCCAGTACTTC.

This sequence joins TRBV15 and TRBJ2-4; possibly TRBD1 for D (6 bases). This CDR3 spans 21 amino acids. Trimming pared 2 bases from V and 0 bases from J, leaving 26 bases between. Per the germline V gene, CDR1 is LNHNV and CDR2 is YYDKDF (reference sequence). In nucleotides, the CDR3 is TGTGCCACCAGCAGAACCTTGGGACAAGGTCCTCCAGCAGTAGCCAAAAACATTCAGTACTTC. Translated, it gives CATSRTLGQGPPAVAKNIQYF.